This T cell receptor beta chain came from a study of blood T cell repertoires in COVID-19. With V trimmed by 5 bases and J by 4 bases, 10 bases remained unmatched. The CDR3 covers 15 residues. Germline V lookup: CDR1 SGHVS, CDR2 FQNEAQ. Sequencing used immunoSEQ multiplex PCR; TCRdb keeps in-frame clones, though not all of them. The top ten clones hold approximately 9.2% of a sample with 130,000 to 150,000 clones, 81% of them seen once. The chain uses TRBV7-8 and TRBJ1-2; TRBD1 matches 7 bases. Sequenced: peripheral blood. This TCR came from a human donor with acute or convalescent COVID-19. The donor label of this sample is uncertain. CDR3: CASSPRWDSSYGYTF. The CDR3 nucleotides are TGTGCCAGCAGCCCCAGGTGGGACAGCAGCTATGGCTACACCTTC. The full variable domain, with the rest looked up from reference TRBV7-8 and TRBJ1-2, is GAGVSQSPRYKVAKRGQDVALRCDPISGHVSLFWYQQALGQGPEFLTYFQNEAQLDKSGLPSDRFFAERPEGSVSTLKIQRTQQEDSAVYLCASSPRWDSSYGYTFGSGTRLTVV.